This entry lists 25 T cell receptor beta chains sequenced from one sample in a study of early T cells in non-severe SARS-CoV-2 infection. TCRdb itself ran the 5' RACE reads through MiXCR, one entry per CDR3 protein. The sample has around 60,000 distinct CDR3 sequences, about an eighth seen once. Sequenced: whole blood. The receptors here all came from an adult who was a healthcare worker with PCR-confirmed SARS-CoV-2 infection or an uninfected control (not recorded which).

This clonotype has at least ten counts. CDR3 residues: CASSLDETSQFF. The CDR3 DNA sequence: TGTGCCAGCAGTTTAGATGAGACTTCCCAGTTCTTC. The chain joins TRBV12-3 or TRBV12-4 to TRBJ2-1; D call uncertain. V was pared by 1 base and J by 13 bases, with 11 bases between. There are 12 residues in the CDR3.

This clonotype was counted many times. The V gene is TRBV4-2, the J gene TRBJ2-3, with unresolved D. The CDR3 covers 18 residues. The germline V gene encodes CDR1 LGHNA and CDR2 YNFKEQ. V gave up 0 bases and J gave up 1 base, with 17 bases separating them. Here the CDR3 DNA reads TGTGCCAGCAGCCAAGACCTTGGCGGTCTCGCGGGCACAGATACGCAGTATTTT. Translating it yields CASSQDLGGLAGTDTQYF.

This rearrangement joins TRBV7-2 to TRBJ1-1, with TRBD1 matching 8 bases. The CDR3 consists of 17 residues. V trimming: 1 base; J trimming: 0 bases; junction bases outside the gene matches: 7. Germline CDR1 is SGHTA and CDR2 is FQGNSA. In nucleotides, the CDR3 is TGTGCCAGCAGCTTAGTTCCAGGGGGCATGTTGAACACTGAAGCTTTCTTT. Residues: CASSLVPGGMLNTEAFF.

The rearrangement uses TRBV20-1 and TRBJ1-6; 8 bases line up with TRBD1. Germline assignment: CDR1 DFQATT and CDR2 SNEGSKA (reference sequence). After removal of 5 bases from V and 7 bases from J, the junction contained 13 bases not matched to a gene. This CDR3 is 16 amino acids long. The CDR3 sequence is CSARALRGTGNSPLHF. CDR3 DNA: TGCAGTGCTCGAGCACTCCGCGGGACAGGAAATTCACCCCTCCACTTT.

This clonotype showed up many times. The chain employs TRBV12-3 or TRBV12-4 and TRBJ1-1; 7 nucleotides match TRBD1. This CDR3 contains 14 residues. V lost 7 bases to trimming and J lost 1 base; unmatched junction nucleotides: 6. CDR3 DNA sequence: TGTGCCAGCAAAACAGGGGATAAGAACACTGAAGCTTTCTTT. It codes for CASKTGDKNTEAFF.

The V and J genes are TRBV18 and TRBJ2-5, with 15 bases that match TRBD2. The V and J ends lost 5 bases and 5 bases, in that order; junction bases with no gene match: 3. The CDR3 sequence is 15 residues long. CDR1 is KGHSH and CDR2 is LQKENI in the germline V gene. The chain's CDR3 is CASSTGLAGGETQYF. CDR3 bases: TGTGCCAGCTCAACAGGACTAGCGGGAGGGGAGACCCAGTACTTC.

The sample holds a few counts of this clonotype. CDR3 nucleotide sequence: TGTGCCATCAGTGAGTCTAAGACTCAATACACCGGGGAGCTGTTTTTT. This encodes CAISESKTQYTGELFF. The chain recombines TRBV10-3 with TRBJ2-2; unclear D gene. V lost 0 bases to trimming and J lost 3 bases, with 11 bases between them. Germline V gene data show CDR1 as ENHRY and CDR2 as SYGVKD. The CDR3 covers 16 residues.

This clonotype was seen a few times. The chain uses TRBV12-3 or TRBV12-4 and TRBJ2-3, with D perhaps TRBD2 (5 bases). This CDR3 spans 17 amino acids. V shed 2 bases and J shed 7 bases, with 22 bases lying between them. In DNA, the CDR3 is TGTGCCAGCAGTTTAAAAATGACTACAGTGTGGTGGAATACGCAGTATTTT. Translation: CASSLKMTTVWWNTQYF.

This clonotype was found a few times. The V call is TRBV6-6, the J call TRBJ2-3, with TRBD1 matching 8 bases. Germline V gives CDR1 MNHNY, CDR2 SVGAGI (reference sequence). V shed 6 bases and J 6 bases; nucleotides not matched to a gene: 5. The CDR3 runs 13 residues. CDR3 DNA: TGTGCCAGCAGGATACAGGGGGACGATACGCAGTATTTT. Translated: CASRIQGDDTQYF.

This clonotype was counted a few times. This chain joins TRBV19 and TRBJ1-5, with D possibly being TRBD1 (6 bases). CDR1 is LNHDA and CDR2 is SQIVND in the germline V gene (reference sequence). Deletions cut 5 bases from V and 7 bases from J, with 21 bases between. The CDR3 spans 16 residues. The CDR3 DNA follows: TGTGCCAGTAGTGACCTCCAAGGGGGGGTTGGACAGCCCCAGCATTTT. Amino acid sequence: CASSDLQGGVGQPQHF.

This clonotype showed up many times. The CDR3 sequence: CASSELPGPSGELFF. For the CDR3, the DNA is TGTGCCAGCAGTGAATTACCAGGGCCGTCCGGGGAGCTGTTTTTT. The V call is TRBV25-1, the J call TRBJ2-2; D is possibly TRBD1 (5 bases). Trimming pared 1 base from V and 6 bases from J, leaving 12 bases between. Germline V gives CDR1 MGHDK, CDR2 SYGVNS. The CDR3 contains 15 residues.

This clonotype was seen at least ten times. The chain employs TRBV7-9 and TRBJ1-1; 8 bases are a match to TRBD1. V lost 4 bases and J lost 5; bases outside the gene matches: 12. The germline gives CDR1 SEHNR, CDR2 FQNEAQ (reference sequence). This CDR3 has 16 amino acids. This CDR3 reads CASSSGQGRMGTEAFF. For the CDR3, the DNA is TGTGCCAGCAGCTCAGGACAGGGAAGGATGGGGACTGAAGCTTTCTTT.

This clonotype was counted many times. The V and J genes are TRBV20-1 and TRBJ2-1, with TRBD2 as a possible D gene (5 bases). The germline CDR1 and CDR2 sequences are DFQATT and SNEGSKA (reference sequence). Trimming pared 1 base from V and 6 bases from J, leaving 13 bases between. There are 14 residues in the CDR3. CDR3 residues: CSARAGGTPNEQFF. CDR3 DNA: TGCAGTGCTAGAGCCGGAGGAACTCCCAATGAGCAGTTCTTC.

In this sample, this clonotype turned up a few times. The genes are TRBV3-1 and TRBJ2-7; 9 bases match TRBD2. V gave up 0 bases and J gave up 6 bases; unmatched junction bases: 6. This CDR3 has 15 amino acids. Germline CDR1 LGHDT, CDR2 YNNKEL (reference sequence). The CDR3 DNA reads as TGTGCCAGCAGCCAAGATCGGACTAGCGACCGCGAGCAGTACTTC. It encodes CASSQDRTSDREQYF.

This clonotype was picked up many times. This chain joins TRBV6-2 or TRBV6-3 and TRBJ2-7; maybe TRBD2 (6 bases). Germline V gene lookup returns CDR1 MNHEY and CDR2 SVGEGT. The CDR3 runs to 19 residues. The V and J ends lost 0 bases and 0 bases respectively, with 21 bases between them. Here the CDR3 reads CASSYSRRESTLTSYEQYF. DNA for the CDR3: TGTGCCAGCAGTTACTCGCGACGGGAGAGTACTTTAACCTCCTACGAGCAGTACTTC.

This clonotype was counted at least ten times. The rearrangement links TRBV28 to TRBJ1-1; D not certain. CDR3 size: 13 residues. Deletions cut 4 bases from V and 0 bases from J, with 6 bases between. In germline, CDR1 is MDHEN, CDR2 SYDVKM. The CDR3 region is CASSYPLNTEAFF. The DNA of the CDR3 is TGTGCCAGCAGTTACCCTTTGAACACTGAAGCTTTCTTT.

This clonotype was seen ten or more times. J is TRBJ2-1 and V is TRBV18, with D possibly matching TRBD1 (6 bases). Trimming took 3 bases from V and 4 from J, leaving 13 bases between them. The CDR3 is 15 residues long. CDR1 is KGHSH and CDR2 is LQKENI in the germline V gene. DNA of the CDR3: TGTGCCAGCTCACCGTTATTAGGGGGATACAATGAGCAGTTCTTC. Its translation is CASSPLLGGYNEQFF.

This clonotype has at least ten counts. The chain recombines TRBV7-9 with TRBJ2-3, with D maybe TRBD1 (6 bases). The V end lost 5 bases, the J end lost 0 bases, and 24 bases lay between the germline ends. The CDR3 consists of 19 residues. Germline lookup yields CDR1 SEHNR and CDR2 FQNEAQ (reference sequence). The CDR3 coding sequence is TGTGCCAGCAGCGTATCTGGGGACATCTCCTTTTCTAGCACAGATACGCAGTATTTT. Residues: CASSVSGDISFSSTDTQYF.

J is TRBJ1-4 and V is TRBV18; TRBD1 matches 10 bases. CDR3 length: 15 residues. The trim removed 4 bases at V and 6 bases at J, leaving 5 bases unmatched. Germline assignment: CDR1 KGHSH and CDR2 LQKENI. DNA of the CDR3: TGTGCCAGCTCACGAGGGACAGGGGAAGATGAAAAACTGTTTTTT. It translates to CASSRGTGEDEKLFF.

This clonotype was seen many times. The chain employs TRBV12-3 or TRBV12-4 and TRBJ1-6; TRBD1 matches 8 bases. Trimming removed 8 bases from V and 7 bases from J; junction bases left unmatched: 7. The CDR3 is made up of 14 amino acids. CDR3 DNA sequence: TGTGCCAGCCGAGGGACAGGACAAAATTCACCCCTCCACTTT. The encoded protein is CASRGTGQNSPLHF.

This clonotype has at least ten counts. V is TRBV19 and J is TRBJ1-5; the D gene is possibly TRBD1 (6 bases). Between the trimmed V and J ends, which lost 8 bases and 5 bases, there was a span of 19 bases. CDR3 length: 15 amino acids. CDR1 is LNHDA, CDR2 SQIVND, per germline (reference sequence). The CDR3 coding sequence is TGTGCCAGTCGCACAGGGACTGTAAACGATCAGCCCCAGCATTTT. This gives the protein CASRTGTVNDQPQHF.

This clonotype was picked up a small number of times. The chain recombines TRBV20-1 with TRBJ2-7, with 12 bases aligning to TRBD2. V lost 1 base, J lost 4 bases, and 5 bases stayed unmatched. Germline V CDR1 and CDR2: DFQATT, SNEGSKA (reference sequence). This CDR3 has 15 residues. CDR3 amino acids: CSARVRTSGDYEQYF. For the CDR3, the DNA is TGCAGTGCTAGAGTTCGGACTAGCGGGGATTACGAGCAGTACTTC.

In this sample, this clonotype turned up many times. This chain joins TRBV11-2 and TRBJ1-5; 7 nucleotides agree with TRBD1. CDR3 length: 15 amino acids. The trim removed 5 bases at V and 6 bases at J, leaving 10 bases unmatched. In germline, CDR1 is SGHAT, CDR2 FQNNGV. The CDR3 loop is CASSDGSGGGQPQHF. CDR3 nucleotides: TGTGCCAGCAGCGACGGATCAGGGGGGGGTCAGCCCCAGCATTTT.

Only a few counts were recorded for this clonotype. V and J are TRBV5-8 and TRBJ1-6, with D maybe TRBD1 (5 bases). The V gene lost 9 bases and the J gene lost 10 bases, with 14 bases spanning the gap. The germline gives CDR1 SGHTS, CDR2 YDEGEE. The CDR3 covers 12 residues. DNA of the CDR3: TGTGCCACGGGGGGACGCGGGTCACCCCTCCACTTT. Its translation is CATGGRGSPLHF.

This clonotype was recorded at least ten times. The chain combines TRBV6-1 with TRBJ2-1; D is ambiguous. This CDR3 is built from 14 residues. V lost 3 bases and J lost 6, with 12 bases in between. Germline V CDR1 and CDR2: MNHNS, SASEGT. The CDR3 is CASSDGMTVNEQFF. The CDR3 DNA reads TGTGCCAGCAGTGATGGGATGACGGTCAATGAGCAGTTCTTC.